The rows below give T cell receptor beta chains drawn from one sample of a study of cytomegalovirus exposure and HLA in healthy donors. Here immunoSEQ multiplex PCR was the method, and the copy in TCRdb shows in-frame clones only, minus some. This sample has around 190,000 clones, with 65% to 85% found just once. Sequenced: PBMCs. These receptors were collected from a man aged 40-50 years in good health and CMV-seropositive. Each CDR3 is given with its conserved first and last residue. A D gene is named only where the DNA matches it firmly. A clone size is listed for some rows: how often the clone was seen (once, few, many), or a class if it is expanded.

size: -
D: TRBD1
V: TRBV19
J: TRBJ2-5
CDR3: CASSIRGLGETQYF
DNA: TGTGCCAGTAGTATAAGGGGGCTAGGGGAGACCCAGTACTTC

size: -
D: -
V: TRBV10-3
J: TRBJ1-1
CDR3: CAISESKGENTEAFF
DNA: TGTGCCATCAGTGAGTCGAAGGGGGAGAACACTGAAGCTTTCTTT

size: -
D: TRBD2
V: TRBV7-2
J: TRBJ2-5
CDR3: CASSLGLAGGSETQYF
DNA: TGTGCCAGCAGCTTAGGGCTAGCGGGAGGATCAGAGACCCAGTACTTC

size: -
D: TRBD2
V: TRBV19
J: TRBJ2-1
CDR3: CASSKSWGLGRNEQFF
DNA: TGTGCCAGTAGTAAGAGTTGGGGACTAGGCCGAAATGAGCAGTTCTTC

size: -
D: -
V: TRBV18
J: TRBJ1-3
CDR3: CASSPERAFSGNTIYF
DNA: TGTGCCAGCTCACCGGAGAGGGCGTTCTCTGGAAACACCATATATTTT

size: -
D: -
V: TRBV15
J: TRBJ2-2
CDR3: CATSREGQVNPNTGELFF
DNA: TGTGCCACCAGCAGAGAGGGGCAGGTTAATCCGAACACCGGGGAGCTGTTTTTT

size: once
D: -
V: TRBV29-1
J: TRBJ1-1
CDR3: CSVVEVVNTEAFF
DNA: TGCAGCGTTGTAGAGGTAGTGAACACTGAAGCTTTCTTT

size: few
D: -
V: TRBV19
J: TRBJ1-2
CDR3: CATRDGGTDYGYTF
DNA: TGTGCCACCAGGGACGGGGGAACGGACTATGGCTACACCTTC

size: few
D: -
V: TRBV7-2
J: TRBJ1-5
CDR3: CASSLIGQSNQPQHF
DNA: TGTGCCAGCAGCTTAATCGGACAGAGCAATCAGCCCCAGCATTTT

size: -
D: TRBD1
V: TRBV4-1
J: TRBJ2-2
CDR3: CASSQDSQGATGELFF
DNA: TGCGCCAGCAGCCAAGATTCCCAGGGGGCAACCGGGGAGCTGTTTTTT

size: -
D: TRBD1
V: TRBV11-2
J: TRBJ1-1
CDR3: CASSLRRGQITEAFF
DNA: TGTGCCAGCAGCTTACGCAGGGGGCAAATCACTGAAGCTTTCTTT

size: -
D: TRBD1
V: TRBV6-1
J: TRBJ2-7
CDR3: CASKDRVYEQYF
DNA: TGTGCCAGCAAGGACAGGGTCTACGAGCAGTACTTC

size: -
D: -
V: TRBV6-1
J: TRBJ2-2
CDR3: CASSNIAGGELFF
DNA: TGTGCCAGCAGTAACATTGCAGGCGGGGAGCTGTTTTTT

size: -
D: -
V: TRBV18
J: TRBJ1-4
CDR3: CASSPPSTRGGEKLFF
DNA: TGTGCCAGCTCACCACCTAGTACGAGGGGAGGTGAAAAACTGTTTTTT

size: -
D: TRBD2
V: TRBV5-1
J: TRBJ2-1
CDR3: CASSSGLAGGPLNEQFF
DNA: TGCGCCAGCAGCTCGGGACTAGCGGGAGGCCCCCTAAATGAGCAGTTCTTC

size: -
D: TRBD1
V: TRBV14
J: TRBJ1-6
CDR3: CASSQTGGSPLHF
DNA: TGTGCCAGCAGTCAGACAGGGGGCTCACCCCTCCACTTT

size: -
D: -
V: TRBV5-6
J: TRBJ2-2
CDR3: CASSLYRNTGELFF
DNA: TGTGCCAGCAGCTTGTATAGAAACACCGGGGAGCTGTTTTTT